This T cell receptor (beta chain) comes out of a study of neoadjuvant anti-PD-1 for oral cavity cancer listed by TCRdb under 2021. With respect to the entire study: Before undergoing curative-intent surgical resection, most patients got three to four biweekly nivolumab doses at 3 mg/kg. Patients who did not progress were given a fourth nivolumab dose at about day 43 and had definitive surgical resection on days 50-56. Under RECIST 1.1, patients with complete response, partial response or stable disease were classed as responders, and patients with progression were classed as non-responders. The parent correlative cohort had roughly 12 patients and a response rate of 25% to 35%.

Study-level results and caveats: Within PBMCs, T cell clonality (Gini index) was significantly higher in non-responders than responders after neoadjuvant nivolumab. Only a few patients per response group were included in the TCR analyses, and larger cohorts for validation were called for by the authors. Higher pretreatment blood Treg/Th17 ratios correlated with higher pretreatment blood TCRbeta clonality and lower post-treatment tumor TCRbeta clonality.

The CDR3 starts with the cysteine, ends with the phenylalanine, and has 15 residues. Only the CDR3 portion is preserved as DNA: 45 bases, with reading frame beginning at the first base. The germline V gene (reference sequence) yields GTSNPN for CDR1 and SVGIG for CDR2. V is pared back by 3 bases and J by 0 bases, with 15 bases lying between the germline termini. For deep sequencing of PBMC libraries, mostly about 480 ng of input genomic DNA was used, and six replicates were run per sample. The immunoSEQ hsTCRbeta kit was used to prepare TCRbeta libraries, following the manufacturer's instructions. An Illumina NovaSeq 6000 S4 flow cell was used to sequence the final libraries, which had first been combined to 3 nM. Per the authors' processing: Raw data preprocessing and quality control were performed with the immunoSEQ Analyzer. The analysis was restricted to productive rearrangements, with each unique CDR3 amino acid sequence defining a clonotype. Repertoire clonality was estimated as the Gini-Simpson index, which was computed with the R package tcR. Gini indices were compared with Student's t test, and associations with tumor size change were assessed by Pearson correlation. TCRdb obtained this table from immuneACCESS and retained in-frame rearrangements with V and J assigned. These tables miss some clones; where compared with another copy, unresolved V genes account for less than half of the shortfall, and the remainder is unexplained. From that table come the V and J calls and clone size; the DNA was used to work out D and trimming. The sample has more than 13,000 clones on record, roughly 71% of them singletons. The ten largest clonotypes hold roughly 2% of the sample.

What the time point label conveys for this sample: after neoadjuvant nivolumab, at surgical resection. Patients were newly diagnosed with stage II-IVA oral cavity squamous cell carcinoma and had received no prior systemic or radiation treatment. Everyone in the cohort had locally advanced, HPV-negative oral cavity squamous cell carcinoma. Peripheral blood mononuclear cells were analyzed directly, without maintenance or expansion in culture. Samples were obtained from a longitudinal correlative study of a single-arm phase II trial of neoadjuvant nivolumab in oral cavity squamous cell carcinoma. Genomic DNA-based TCRbeta sequencing was performed on subject-matched pre- and post-treatment PBMCs and tumors from three responders and three non-responders. Peripheral blood mononuclear cells were drawn once before nivolumab treatment and a second time after treatment, when surgery took place. The Maxwell RSC DNA from Cells kit was used to extract genomic DNA from PBMCs.

This clone was found a few times. Its antigen remains unidentified. Base qualities are not at hand, and no much larger clone is one base apart. This receptor chain uses TRBV30 and TRBJ2-7; a confident D gene designation cannot be given. The sequence derives from a person aged 40-85 years with oral cavity squamous cell carcinoma. The sample here was PBMCs, taken after nivolumab (anti-PD-1) treatment. The DNA sequence reads TGTGCCTGGAGGAACCGGGCCGCCACCTCCTACGAGCAGTACTTC. Translated, it reads CAWRNRAATSYEQYF.